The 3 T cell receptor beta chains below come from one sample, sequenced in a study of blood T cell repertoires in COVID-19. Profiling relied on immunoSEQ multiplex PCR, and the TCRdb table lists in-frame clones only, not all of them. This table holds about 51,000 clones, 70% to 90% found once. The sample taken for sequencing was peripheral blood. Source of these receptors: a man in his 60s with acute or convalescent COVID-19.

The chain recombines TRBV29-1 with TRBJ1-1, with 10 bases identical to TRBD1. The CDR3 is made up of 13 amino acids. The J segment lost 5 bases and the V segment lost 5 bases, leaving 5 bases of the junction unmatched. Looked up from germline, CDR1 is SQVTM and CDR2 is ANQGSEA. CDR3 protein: CSVSGQGNTEAFF. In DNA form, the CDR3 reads TGCAGCGTTTCGGGACAGGGGAATACTGAAGCTTTCTTT.

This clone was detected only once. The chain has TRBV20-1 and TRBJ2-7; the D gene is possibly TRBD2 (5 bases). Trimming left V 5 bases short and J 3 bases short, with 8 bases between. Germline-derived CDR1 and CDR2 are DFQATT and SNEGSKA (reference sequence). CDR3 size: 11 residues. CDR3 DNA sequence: TGCAGTGCTCACCGGGACTACGAGCAGTACTTC. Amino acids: CSAHRDYEQYF.

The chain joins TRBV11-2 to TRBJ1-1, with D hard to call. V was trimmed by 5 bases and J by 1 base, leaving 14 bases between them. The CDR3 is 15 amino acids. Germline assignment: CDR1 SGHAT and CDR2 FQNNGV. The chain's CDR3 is CASSPPGHQNTEAFF. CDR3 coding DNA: TGTGCCAGCAGCCCTCCAGGCCACCAGAACACTGAAGCTTTCTTT.